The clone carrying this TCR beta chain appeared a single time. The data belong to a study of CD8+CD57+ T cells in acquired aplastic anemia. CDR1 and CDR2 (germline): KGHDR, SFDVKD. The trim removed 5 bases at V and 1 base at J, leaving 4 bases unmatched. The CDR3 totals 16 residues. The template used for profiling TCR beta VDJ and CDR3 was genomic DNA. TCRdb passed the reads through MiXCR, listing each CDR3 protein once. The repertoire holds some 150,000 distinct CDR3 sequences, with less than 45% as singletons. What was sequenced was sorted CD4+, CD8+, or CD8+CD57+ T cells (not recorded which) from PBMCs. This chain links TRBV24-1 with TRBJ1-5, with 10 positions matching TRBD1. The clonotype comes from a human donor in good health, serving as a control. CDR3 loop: CATSGVGQGSNQPQHF. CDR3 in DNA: TGTGCCACCAGTGGTGTGGGACAGGGGAGCAATCAGCCCCAGCATTTT.